Listed here is a single TCR beta chain. This clonotype was observed a few times. Which antigen it targets is not known. No base qualities exist here, and no much larger clone lies one base off it. The CDR3, cysteine through phenylalanine, is 16 amino acids long. Only the CDR3 DNA stays, 48 bases, in frame from base 1. V drops 4 bases and J drops 8 bases, leaving 23 bases in between. CDR1 is given as MNHEY and CDR2 as SMNVEV, both from the germline V gene (reference sequence). Ficoll-Paque density gradient centrifugation was the method used to isolate PBMCs. This sample is drawn from a study of T-cell memory formation after mild COVID-19 (dated by TCRdb to the early 2020s). Regarding the study in general: TCR sequence clusters from the two donors were largely donor specific. In a couple of donors, T-cell clones that expanded and contracted after mild COVID-19 were followed by sequencing TCRalpha and TCRbeta repertoires longitudinally. Two young, previously healthy adult volunteers made up the cohort, one male and one female. Study-level results and caveats: The second-wave clones that peaked on day 37 were not confirmed to be SARS-CoV-2 specific. The study included only a couple of mild cases, and larger cohorts that include severe cases with pre-infection samples were judged to be necessary. Some responding clones were detected in pre-infection memory, which suggested that pre-existing cross-reactive memory T cells had joined the SARS-CoV-2 response. Contracting CD4+ clones appeared mostly in the CM and EM memory subsets, whereas CD8+ clones were enriched in EMRA. Balanced CD4/CD8 phenotypes were observed for clones contracting from day 15 to 85, whereas a bias towards CD4+ was observed for a second wave of clones expanding from day 15 to 37.

For sequencing, an Illumina NovaSeq 6000 was employed. TCRalpha and TCRbeta cDNA libraries were constructed by 5'RACE with constant-segment primers, with sample barcodes and unique molecular identifiers being introduced. RNA was extracted from every sample with Trizol reagent. Libraries were amplified in two PCR steps, with a second sample barcode and Illumina TruSeq adapters added in the second step. Libraries were sequenced on an Illumina NovaSeq with 2 x 150 bp paired-end reads. The study's own analysis went as follows. Demultiplexing of reads and collapsing into UMI-guided consensus sequences were performed with migec v1.2.7. With mixcr v2.1.11, UMI consensuses were aligned to TRA and TRB V and J templates and assembled into clonotypes. A clonotype was counted as expanded or contracted only if both edgeR and NoisET called the change significant, with noise models trained on biological replicates. For edgeR calls, the cutoffs were a false discovery rate-adjusted p below 0.01 and a log2 fold-change threshold of 1. PCA with hierarchical clustering of max-normalized trajectories of the 1000 most abundant clonotypes was used as exploratory dynamics analysis. Each responding clone was given a CD4 or CD8 phenotype based on the CD4+ and CD8+ repertoires, which had been sequenced separately. TCRdb cleaned the public reads at Q25 with fastp, built clones with MiXCR and kept in-frame beta chains. Entries that share a CDR3 protein sequence are merged under the most common genes and DNA. These V and J calls derive from TCRdb rather than the authors' analysis. The sample table lists over 500,000 distinct CDR3 sequences, around a sixth of them with a count of one. In total, the top ten clones hold about 7.5% of the sample.

The specimen was PBMCs or a T cell subset sorted from them (not recorded which). The V and J genes are TRBV27 and TRBJ1-2; a tentative D call is TRBD1 (5 bases match). The TCR comes from an adult woman who had mild COVID-19 (a few samples of this study predate the infection). The sample titles of this study are shuffled in the database, so cell type and time point are left out; the donor was told from shared clones. The CDR3 region has the sequence CASSSEGTGLLGGYTF. The nucleotides are TGTGCCAGCAGTTCGGAGGGGACCGGCCTTTTGGGGGGCTACACCTTC.